What follows are 11 T cell receptor beta chains derived from one specimen sequenced in a study of stem cell transplantation in POMP-related autoinflammatory disease. Assay: immunoSEQ multiplex PCR; the TCRdb copy retains only in-frame clones and omits some. This table has approximately 65,000 clones, roughly 93% appearing once. Here the sequenced sample was CD4+ T cells from PBMCs, taken after stem cell transplantation. These TCRs come from a human patient with POMP-related autoinflammation and immune dysregulation (PRAID). Part of the T cell pool may stem from the graft donor.

This sequence joins TRBV16 and TRBJ1-1; D is possibly TRBD1 (6 bases). The CDR3 is 16 residues long. V lost 2 bases to trimming and J lost 4 bases, with 17 bases between them. Germline CDR1 KGHSY, CDR2 FQNENV. The CDR3 sequence is CASSQPGRHRVTEAFF. CDR3 DNA: TGTGCCAGCAGCCAACCGGGACGGCACAGGGTCACTGAAGCTTTCTTT.

This clone appeared a single time. The gene calls are TRBV28 and TRBJ2-2, with TRBD2 matching 8 bases. Germline V lookup: CDR1 MDHEN, CDR2 SYDVKM. This CDR3 is built from 19 residues. V dropped 6 bases and J dropped 4; count of bases not matched to a gene: 19. The CDR3 DNA follows: TGTGCCAGCAGCCTCGTTGGTAGCGGGGCCCTCCGGCGCACCGGGGAGCTGTTTTTT. This gives the protein CASSLVGSGALRRTGELFF.

CDR3 nucleotides: TGCGCCAGCAGCTTGAATTCCGAGCAGTTCTTC. This codes for CASSLNSEQFF. The rearrangement uses TRBV5-1 and TRBJ2-1; the D is unclear. Trimming cost V 1 base and J 10 bases, with 6 bases left between them. The CDR3 covers 11 residues. Germline CDR1 reads SGHRS; CDR2 reads YFSETQ.

The chain uses TRBV27 and TRBJ1-1; D remains unclear. Between the trimmed V and J ends, which lost 6 bases and 5 bases, there was a span of 22 bases. This CDR3 contains 16 residues. CDR1 and CDR2 from the germline V gene are MNHEY and SMNVEV (reference sequence). CDR3 bases: TGTGCCAGCAGGACCCAGCCCCACGTAGGAGGGACTGAAGCTTTCTTT. Translated, it gives CASRTQPHVGGTEAFF.

The chain carries TRBV6-6 and TRBJ2-3; 10 bases align to TRBD2. CDR3 length equals 16 residues. J gave up 3 bases and V 2 bases, and 5 bases lay outside the gene matches. The germline V gene has CDR1 MNHNY and CDR2 SVGAGI (reference sequence). This CDR3 is CASSYAGTSATDTQYF. The CDR3 DNA sequence: TGTGCCAGCAGTTACGCCGGGACTAGCGCAACAGATACGCAGTATTTT.

The gene calls are TRBV29-1 and TRBJ2-2, with D perhaps TRBD1 (5 bases). The V gene lost 7 bases and the J gene lost 1 base, with 13 bases spanning the gap. The CDR3 consists of 14 residues. Germline values: CDR1 SQVTM, CDR2 ANQGSEA. The CDR3 region has the DNA TGCAGCGCTGAGACAGAAATGAACACCGGGGAGCTGTTTTTT. Protein: CSAETEMNTGELFF.

This clone was counted a single time. The rearrangement uses TRBV6-5 and TRBJ1-4, with 7 positions matching TRBD1. V shed 6 bases, J shed 7 bases, and the junction held 8 bases outside the gene matches. Per the germline V gene, CDR1 is MNHEY and CDR2 is SVGAGI. The CDR3 covers 14 residues. The CDR3 nucleotides are TGTGCCAGCAGGGCGGGACAGCGGAGTGAAAAACTGTTTTTT. This gives the protein CASRAGQRSEKLFF.

A word on this clone: One junction end does not reproduce the germline sequence, and a read error may be involved. The V and J genes are TRBV2 and TRBJ2-5, with D perhaps matching TRBD1 (5 bases). Germline lookup yields CDR1 SNHLY and CDR2 FYNNEI. The CDR3 extends over 14 amino acids. The CDR3 bases are TGTGCCAGCAATGAAGCGTCCAGGGTACACGCCCAGTACTTC. Protein product: CASNEASRVHAQYF. Based on the CDR3 plus reference TRBV2 and TRBJ2-5, the full variable domain is EPEVTQTPSHQVTQMGQEVILRCVPISNHLYFYWYRQILGQKVEFLVSFYNNEISEKSEIFDDQFSVERPDGSNFTLKIRSTKLEDSAMYFCASNEASRVHAQYFGPGTRLLVL.

This clone was seen only once. The chain recombines TRBV6-1 with TRBJ2-2, with 8 bases that match TRBD2. The CDR3 sequence is 16 residues long. Germline V gene lookup returns CDR1 MNHNS and CDR2 SASEGT. V trimming: 4 bases; J trimming: 0 bases; junction bases outside the gene matches: 4. The CDR3, as DNA: TGTGCCAGCAGTGTAGATAGCGGGGCGAACACCGGGGAGCTGTTTTTT. Its translation is CASSVDSGANTGELFF.

V gene TRBV5-1 combines with J gene TRBJ1-1; D unresolved. Trimming took 2 bases from V and 4 from J, leaving 18 bases between them. The CDR3 sequence is 16 residues long. Germline V CDR1 and CDR2: SGHRS, YFSETQ. As DNA, the CDR3 is TGCGCCAGCAGCTTCTCGACCCGAATTCGGAGCACTGAAGCTTTCTTT. The encoded protein is CASSFSTRIRSTEAFF.

The chain recombines TRBV6-1 with TRBJ2-1, with D possibly matching TRBD2 (7 bases). CDR1 MNHNS and CDR2 SASEGT come from the germline V gene. Trimming shortened V by 2 bases and J by 7 bases, and 15 bases separated the two germline ends. The CDR3 runs 15 residues. CDR3 coding DNA: TGTGCCAGCAGTGAAAGGGGGGGCCTAAGGAATGAGCAGTTCTTC. Protein product: CASSERGGLRNEQFF.